This T cell receptor (beta chain) was identified during a study of blood T cells in healthy people across ages. Findings and caveats of the study: Diversity estimated from one million T cells was considered an underestimate.

For every donor, a draw yielded ten milliliters of peripheral blood. With respect to this clonotype: The antigen is not known.

A sample-barcoded 5' primer and a J-beta primer mix were used in a second PCR of roughly 6 to 11 cycles. TCRdb re-derived calls from the 5' RACE reads in MiXCR, one entry per CDR3 protein. The sample carries some 1 million distinct CDR3 sequences, more than 40% recorded once. The sample was blood. The receptor's source is a woman aged 60-75 years in good health.

The CDR3 reads CAIHGAVNTGELFF. The CDR3 bases are TGTGCCATCCACGGGGCGGTCAACACCGGGGAGCTGTTTTTT. This chain joins TRBV10-3 and TRBJ2-2; D may correspond to TRBD1 or TRBD2 (5 bases each). This CDR3 has 14 amino acids. Looked up from germline, CDR1 is ENHRY and CDR2 is SYGVKD. V lost 8 bases to trimming and J lost 2 bases, with 12 bases between them.